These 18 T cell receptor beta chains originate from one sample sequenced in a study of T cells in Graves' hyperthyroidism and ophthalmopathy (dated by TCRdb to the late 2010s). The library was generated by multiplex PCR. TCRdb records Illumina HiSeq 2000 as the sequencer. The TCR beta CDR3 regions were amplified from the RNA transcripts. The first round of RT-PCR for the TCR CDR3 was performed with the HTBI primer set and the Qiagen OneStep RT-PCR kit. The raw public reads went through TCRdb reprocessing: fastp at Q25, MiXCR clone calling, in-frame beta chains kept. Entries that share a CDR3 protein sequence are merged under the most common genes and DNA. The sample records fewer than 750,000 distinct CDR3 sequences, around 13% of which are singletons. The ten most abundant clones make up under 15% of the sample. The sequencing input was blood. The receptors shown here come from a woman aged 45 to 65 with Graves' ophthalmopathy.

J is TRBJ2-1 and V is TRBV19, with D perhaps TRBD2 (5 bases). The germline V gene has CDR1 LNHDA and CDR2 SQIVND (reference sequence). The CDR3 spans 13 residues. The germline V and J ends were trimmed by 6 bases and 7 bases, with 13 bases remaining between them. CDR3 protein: CASSAFSGNEQFF. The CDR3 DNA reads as TGTGCCAGTAGCGCCTTTTCGGGGAATGAGCAGTTCTTC.

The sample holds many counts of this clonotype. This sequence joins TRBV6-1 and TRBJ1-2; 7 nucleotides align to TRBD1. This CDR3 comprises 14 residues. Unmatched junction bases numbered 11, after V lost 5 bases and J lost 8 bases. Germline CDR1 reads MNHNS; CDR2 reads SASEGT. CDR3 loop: CASSYRQGVRGYTF. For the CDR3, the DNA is TGTGCCAGCAGTTATAGACAGGGAGTACGCGGCTACACCTTC.

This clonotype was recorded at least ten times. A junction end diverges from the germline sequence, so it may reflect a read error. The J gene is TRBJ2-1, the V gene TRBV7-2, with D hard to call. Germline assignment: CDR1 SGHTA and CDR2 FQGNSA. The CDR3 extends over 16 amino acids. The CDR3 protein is CASRLEGGYTYNEQFF. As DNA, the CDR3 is TGTGCCAGCAGATTAGAAGGCGGATATACGTACAATGAGCAGTTCTTC.

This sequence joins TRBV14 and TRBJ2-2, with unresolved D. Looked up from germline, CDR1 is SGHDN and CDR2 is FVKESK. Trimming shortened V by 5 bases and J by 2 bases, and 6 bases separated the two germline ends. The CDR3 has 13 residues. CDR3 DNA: TGTGCCAGCAGCACTTATAACACCGGGGAGCTGTTTTTT. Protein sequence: CASSTYNTGELFF.

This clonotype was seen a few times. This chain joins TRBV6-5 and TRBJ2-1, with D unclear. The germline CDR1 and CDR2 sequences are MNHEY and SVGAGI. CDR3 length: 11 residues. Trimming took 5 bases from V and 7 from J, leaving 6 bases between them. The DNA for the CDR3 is TGTGCCAGCAGTAACCTTAATGAGCAGTTCTTC. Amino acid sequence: CASSNLNEQFF.

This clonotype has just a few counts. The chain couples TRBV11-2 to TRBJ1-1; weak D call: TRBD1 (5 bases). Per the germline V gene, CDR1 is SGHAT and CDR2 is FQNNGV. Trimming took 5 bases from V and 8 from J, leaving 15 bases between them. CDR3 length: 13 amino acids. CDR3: CASSLDSQREAFF. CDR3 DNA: TGTGCCAGCAGCCTCGACAGCCAGAGAGAAGCTTTCTTT. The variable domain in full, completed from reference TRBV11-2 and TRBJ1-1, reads EAGVAQSPRYKIIEKRQSVAFWCNPISGHATLYWYQQILGQGPKLLIQFQNNGVVDDSQLPKDRFSAERLKGVDSTLKIQPAKLEDSAVYLCASSLDSQREAFFGQGTRLTVV.

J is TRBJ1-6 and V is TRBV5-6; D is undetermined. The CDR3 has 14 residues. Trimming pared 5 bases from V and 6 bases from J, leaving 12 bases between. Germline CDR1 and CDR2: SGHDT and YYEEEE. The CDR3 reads CASRKAILNSPLHF. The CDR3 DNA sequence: TGTGCCAGCAGAAAAGCGATCCTTAATTCACCCCTCCACTTT.

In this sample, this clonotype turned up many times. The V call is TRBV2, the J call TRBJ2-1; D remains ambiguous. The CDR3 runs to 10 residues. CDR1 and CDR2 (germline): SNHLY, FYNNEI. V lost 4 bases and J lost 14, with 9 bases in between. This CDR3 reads CASSGVEEFF. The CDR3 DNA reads TGTGCCAGCAGTGGAGTAGAGGAGTTCTTC.

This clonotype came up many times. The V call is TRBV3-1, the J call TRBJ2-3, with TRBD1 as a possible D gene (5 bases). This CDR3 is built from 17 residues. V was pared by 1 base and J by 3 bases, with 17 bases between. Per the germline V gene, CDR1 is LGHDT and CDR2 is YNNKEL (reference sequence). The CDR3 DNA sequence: TGTGCCAGCAGCCAAGGGGCAGGGTTGATGATGACAGATACGCAGTATTTT. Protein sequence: CASSQGAGLMMTDTQYF.

DNA of the CDR3: TGTGCCAGCAGCGTAGTGGGGACAGGGGACAATGAGCAGTTCTTC. Translated, it gives CASSVVGTGDNEQFF. The chain links TRBV9 to TRBJ2-1, with 10 bases fitting TRBD1. J lost 5 bases, V lost 0 bases, and 2 bases had no gene match. The CDR3 has 15 amino acids. Germline V gene data show CDR1 as SGDLS and CDR2 as YYNGEE.

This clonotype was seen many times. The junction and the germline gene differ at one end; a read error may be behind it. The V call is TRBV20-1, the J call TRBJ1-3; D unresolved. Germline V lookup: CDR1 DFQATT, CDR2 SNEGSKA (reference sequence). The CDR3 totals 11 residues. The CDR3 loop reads CSARGGSFGDF. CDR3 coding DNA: TGCAGTGCTAGGGGTGGGAGCTTTGGGGATTTT.

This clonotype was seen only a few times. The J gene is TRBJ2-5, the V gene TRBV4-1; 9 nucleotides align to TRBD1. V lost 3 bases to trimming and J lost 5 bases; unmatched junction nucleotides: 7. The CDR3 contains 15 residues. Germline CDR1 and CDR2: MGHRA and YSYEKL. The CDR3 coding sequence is TGCGCCAGCAGCCAGGCTGGGGACAGGGCGGAGACCCAGTACTTC. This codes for CASSQAGDRAETQYF.

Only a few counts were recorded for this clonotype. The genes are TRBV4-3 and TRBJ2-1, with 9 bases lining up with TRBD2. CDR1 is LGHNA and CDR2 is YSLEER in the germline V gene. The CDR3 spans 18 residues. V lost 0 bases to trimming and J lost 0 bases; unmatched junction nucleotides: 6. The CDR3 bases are TGCGCCAGCAGCCAAGAATCTAGCGGGACCAGCTCCTACAATGAGCAGTTCTTC. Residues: CASSQESSGTSSYNEQFF.

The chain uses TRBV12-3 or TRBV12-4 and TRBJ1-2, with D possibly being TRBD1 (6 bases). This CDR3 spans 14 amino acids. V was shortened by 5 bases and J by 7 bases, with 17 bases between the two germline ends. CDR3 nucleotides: TGTGCCAGCAGTGAGTGGGGGCGCGGATCTGGCTACACCTTC. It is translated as CASSEWGRGSGYTF.

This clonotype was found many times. The CDR3 DNA reads as TGTGCCTGGAGTGTACCGAGACTAGCGGTAACAGATACGCAGTATTTT. Amino acid sequence: CAWSVPRLAVTDTQYF. J is TRBJ2-3 and V is TRBV30, with 9 bases aligning to TRBD2. The CDR3 has 16 residues. V gave up 0 bases and J gave up 3 bases; unmatched junction bases: 7. The germline V gene has CDR1 GTSNPN and CDR2 SVGIG (reference sequence).

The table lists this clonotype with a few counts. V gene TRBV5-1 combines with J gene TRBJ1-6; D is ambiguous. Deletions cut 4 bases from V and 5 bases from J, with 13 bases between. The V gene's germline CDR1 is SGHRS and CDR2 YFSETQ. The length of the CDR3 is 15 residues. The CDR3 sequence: CASSPAVGNNSPLHF. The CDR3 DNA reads TGCGCCAGCAGCCCCGCGGTGGGAAATAATTCACCCCTCCACTTT.

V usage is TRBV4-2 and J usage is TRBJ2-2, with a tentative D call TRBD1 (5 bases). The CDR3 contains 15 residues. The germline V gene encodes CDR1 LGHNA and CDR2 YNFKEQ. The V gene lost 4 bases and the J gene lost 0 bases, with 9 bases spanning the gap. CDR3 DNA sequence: TGTGCCAGCAGCCGCGGACATGCGAACACCGGGGAGCTGTTTTTT. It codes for CASSRGHANTGELFF.

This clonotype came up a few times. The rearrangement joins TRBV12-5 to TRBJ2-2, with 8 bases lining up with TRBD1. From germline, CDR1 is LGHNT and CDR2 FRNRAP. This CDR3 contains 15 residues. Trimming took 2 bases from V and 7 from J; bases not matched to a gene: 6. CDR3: CASGLWTGPGGELFF. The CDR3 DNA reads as TGTGCTAGTGGTTTGTGGACAGGGCCCGGCGGGGAGCTGTTTTTT.